These T cell receptor beta chains were read from a single sample in a study of blood T cell repertoires in COVID-19. Only in-frame clones appear in the TCRdb table, and some are missing; sequencing was by immunoSEQ multiplex PCR. The repertoire includes 350,000 to 550,000 clones, around 89% of them detected once, and more than 4% sits in the top ten. Sequencing was carried out using peripheral blood. The receptors here all came from a woman aged 30 to 39 with acute or convalescent COVID-19. The CDR3 runs from the conserved cysteine through the conserved F or W. Fields, in order: clone size, D gene, J gene, V gene, CDR3 DNA, CDR3 protein. D genes are given only for firm matches. Clone size, where shown, is once, few, many, or a class for clones that have expanded.

size: NA; D: TRBD1; J: TRBJ1-2; V: TRBV29-1; DNA: TGCAGCGTTGCGGGACAGGGTTATTACACTAACTATGGCTACACCTTC; CDR3: CSVAGQGYYTNYGYTF
size: once; D: TRBD1; J: TRBJ2-7; V: TRBV29-1; DNA: TGCAGCGTCACGACAGGGGGCAAAAGCTACGAGCAGTACTTC; CDR3: CSVTTGGKSYEQYF
size: NA; D: NA; J: TRBJ2-1; V: TRBV6-5; DNA: TGTGCCAGCAGTTACTCGAGGTACAATGAGCAGTTCTTC; CDR3: CASSYSRYNEQFF
size: NA; D: NA; J: TRBJ2-1; V: TRBV29-1; DNA: TGCAGCGTTGAGAGGGGGGAGCAGTTCTTC; CDR3: CSVERGEQFF
size: NA; D: TRBD1; J: TRBJ2-7; V: TRBV28; DNA: TGTGCCAGCAGTAGGTGGGACAGGGACAACGAGCAGTACTTC; CDR3: CASSRWDRDNEQYF
size: NA; D: NA; J: TRBJ2-1; V: TRBV6-5; DNA: TGTGCCAGCAGTTACTCGCAGGGCACAGTGCAGTTCTTC; CDR3: CASSYSQGTVQFF
size: once; D: TRBD2; J: TRBJ2-2; V: TRBV2; DNA: TGTGCCACTCGACGGGGGGGCGGCACCGGGGAGCTGTTTTTT; CDR3: CATRRGGGTGELFF
size: NA; D: NA; J: TRBJ2-7; V: TRBV2; DNA: TGTGCCAGCAGTGCTTTTGTTCTCGAGCAGTACTTC; CDR3: CASSAFVLEQYF
size: NA; D: TRBD2; J: TRBJ2-5; V: TRBV6-5; DNA: TGTGCCAGCCATACAACGGGGGGGCGGCAGACCCAGTACTTC; CDR3: CASHTTGGRQTQYF
size: NA; D: NA; J: TRBJ1-1; V: TRBV21-1; DNA: TGTGCCAGCAGCAAGAGGTTCCTTACTGCTTTCTTT; CDR3: CASSKRFLTAFF
size: NA; D: TRBD2; J: TRBJ2-3; V: TRBV7-8; DNA: TGTGCCAGCAGCTTAGCTTGGGGATTCGAGCGGGGGGCTGGAGATACGCAGTATTTT; CDR3: CASSLAWGFERGAGDTQYF
size: NA; D: NA; J: TRBJ1-4; V: TRBV27; DNA: TGTGCCAGCAGTTTATCGGCGCAGGATGAAAAACTGTTTTTT; CDR3: CASSLSAQDEKLFF
size: NA; D: TRBD2; J: TRBJ2-7; V: TRBV6-2/TRBV6-3; DNA: TGTGCCAGCAGTTACAGACTAGCGGGCAAAGCCGCTTCCTACGAGCAGTACTTC; CDR3: CASSYRLAGKAASYEQYF
size: few; D: NA; J: TRBJ2-7; V: TRBV19; DNA: TGTGCCAGTAGCCCCACCAGGGGCGAGCAGTACTTC; CDR3: CASSPTRGEQYF
size: NA; D: TRBD1; J: TRBJ1-5; V: TRBV2; DNA: TGTGCCAGCAGTTCCCAACGCCGGGACAGCGGACGGTTTTCCGATCAGCCCCAGCATTTT; CDR3: CASSSQRRDSGRFSDQPQHF
size: NA; D: NA; J: TRBJ2-5; V: TRBV27; DNA: TGTGCCAGCAGTTTTAAGGGGAGGGAGACCCAGTACTTC; CDR3: CASSFKGRETQYF
size: NA; D: TRBD2; J: TRBJ2-1; V: TRBV19; DNA: TGTGCCAGTAGGCCCCCCGGGGGGGGAATCAATGAGCAGTTCTTC; CDR3: CASRPPGGGINEQFF
size: once; D: TRBD1; J: TRBJ2-3; V: TRBV30; DNA: TGTGCCTGGAGTGCTCGGGACAGGGAAGGTATAGTGATTCAAGTCACAGATACGCAGTATTTT; CDR3: CAWSARDREGIVIQVTDTQYF
size: NA; D: NA; J: TRBJ2-7; V: TRBV11-2; DNA: TGTGCCAGCAGCTTACGGACTCGGGGGAGTTACGAGCAGTACTTC; CDR3: CASSLRTRGSYEQYF
size: once; D: NA; J: TRBJ1-2; V: TRBV21-1; DNA: TGTGCCAGCAGCAAATACGAGGCCTATGGCTACACCTTC; CDR3: CASSKYEAYGYTF
size: once; D: NA; J: TRBJ1-1; V: TRBV6-1; DNA: TGTGCCAGCAGTGAATGGGGGGGACCCATGAACACTGAAGCTTTCTTT; CDR3: CASSEWGGPMNTEAFF
size: NA; D: TRBD1; J: TRBJ2-3; V: TRBV7-9; DNA: TGTGCCAGCAGCTTATATGGACAGGGTACAGATACGCAGTATTTT; CDR3: CASSLYGQGTDTQYF
size: NA; D: NA; J: TRBJ2-5; V: TRBV4-1; DNA: TGCGCCAGCAGCATTTTATCGGGGGAGACCCAGTACTTC; CDR3: CASSILSGETQYF
size: once; D: NA; J: TRBJ1-6; V: TRBV3-1/TRBV3-2; DNA: TGTGCCAGCAGCCAAGTTCCTTACAGCCTCTATAATTCACCCCTCCACTTT; CDR3: CASSQVPYSLYNSPLHF
size: once; D: NA; J: TRBJ2-1; V: TRBV19; DNA: TGTGCCAGTAGTATAGCCGCCTACCTGAGCTCCTACAATGAGCAGTTCTTC; CDR3: CASSIAAYLSSYNEQFF
size: NA; D: NA; J: TRBJ2-3; V: TRBV7-9; DNA: TGTGCCAGCAGCCTGGGGGAGGCCAGCTCTTTCTTCACAGATACGCAGTATTTT; CDR3: CASSLGEASSFFTDTQYF
size: NA; D: NA; J: TRBJ1-6; V: TRBV5-1; DNA: TGCGCCAGCAGCTTGGAAGGACTTAATTCACCCCTCCACTTT; CDR3: CASSLEGLNSPLHF
size: NA; D: TRBD1; J: TRBJ1-2; V: TRBV19; DNA: TGTGCCAGTAGTTCCCGGGACAGGGGAGTAGCTAACTATGGCTACACCTTC; CDR3: CASSSRDRGVANYGYTF
size: few; D: NA; J: TRBJ2-2; V: TRBV6-5; DNA: TGTGCCAGCAGAGGGCATGAGGGGGCCGGGGAGCTGTTTTTT; CDR3: CASRGHEGAGELFF
size: NA; D: TRBD1; J: TRBJ2-7; V: TRBV29-1; DNA: TGCAGCGTTGGGGGACAGGGTAACGAGCAGTACTTC; CDR3: CSVGGQGNEQYF
size: NA; D: TRBD2; J: TRBJ2-3; V: TRBV2; DNA: TGTGCCAGCAGTGTTCGGGGGGGACTAGTAGCAGATACGCAGTATTTT; CDR3: CASSVRGGLVADTQYF
size: NA; D: TRBD1; J: TRBJ1-4; V: TRBV9; DNA: TGTGCCAGCAGCCCCGGGACAGGGGGCGGAAAACTGTTTTTT; CDR3: CASSPGTGGGKLFF
size: NA; D: NA; J: TRBJ2-7; V: TRBV3-1/TRBV3-2; DNA: TGTGCCAGCAGCCCAACGGGGCTAGCGTACCACGAGCAGTACTTC; CDR3: CASSPTGLAYHEQYF
size: NA; D: NA; J: TRBJ1-6; V: TRBV7-9; DNA: TGTGCCAGCAGCTTAGGGATTGCGGATTCACCCCTCCACTTT; CDR3: CASSLGIADSPLHF
size: NA; D: NA; J: TRBJ1-1; V: TRBV15; DNA: TGTGCCACCAGCAGAGATCGATTGAAGGGGACTGAAGCTTTCTTT; CDR3: CATSRDRLKGTEAFF
size: NA; D: TRBD2; J: TRBJ2-3; V: TRBV15; DNA: TGTGCCACCAGCAGACCACGCGCGGGGGGGGCAGATACGCAGTATTTT; CDR3: CATSRPRAGGADTQYF